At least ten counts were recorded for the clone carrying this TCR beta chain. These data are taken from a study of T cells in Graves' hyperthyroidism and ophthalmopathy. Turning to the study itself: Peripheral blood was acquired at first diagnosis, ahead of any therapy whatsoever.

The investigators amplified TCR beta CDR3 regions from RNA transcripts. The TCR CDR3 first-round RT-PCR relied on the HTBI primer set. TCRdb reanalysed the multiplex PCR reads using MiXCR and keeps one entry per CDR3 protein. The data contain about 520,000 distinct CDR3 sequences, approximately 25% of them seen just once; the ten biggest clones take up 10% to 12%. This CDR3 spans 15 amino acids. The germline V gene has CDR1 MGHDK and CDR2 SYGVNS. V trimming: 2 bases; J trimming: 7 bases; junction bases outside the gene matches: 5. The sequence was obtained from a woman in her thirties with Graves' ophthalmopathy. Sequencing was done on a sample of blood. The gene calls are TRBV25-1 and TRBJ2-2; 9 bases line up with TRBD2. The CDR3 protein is CASSEVAGVGGELFF. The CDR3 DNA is TGTGCCAGCAGTGAAGTAGCGGGGGTGGGCGGGGAGCTGTTTTTT.